The 30 T cell receptor beta chains listed next were all sequenced from one sample in a study of T cell responses to AZD1222 COVID-19 vaccine. The assay was immunoSEQ multiplex PCR, and TCRdb's table has in-frame clones only and misses some. This repertoire shows around 120,000 clones, roughly 87% found once; its top ten account for roughly 10%. Material: peripheral blood, obtained on day 0 of AZD1222 vaccination. All receptors derive from an adult in good health.

V and J are TRBV3-1 (or the pseudogene TRBV3-2) and TRBJ1-3; D not certain. The CDR3 is 13 residues long. Trimming took off 1 base at V and 4 bases at J, with 5 bases between the two ends. Germline V CDR1 and CDR2: LGHDT, YNNKEL (reference sequence). The CDR3 DNA sequence: TGTGCCAGCAGCCAAGTGGCCGGAAACACCATATATTTT. Residues: CASSQVAGNTIYF.

The chain is built from TRBV10-3 and TRBJ2-7; TRBD1 matches at 11 bases. Trimming at V came to 2 bases and at J to 4 bases, leaving 1 base not matched to a gene. This CDR3 region has 14 residues. CDR1 ENHRY and CDR2 SYGVKD come from the germline V gene. As DNA, the CDR3 is TGTGCCATCAGTGAGGGACAGGGGGCGTACGAGCAGTACTTC. This translates into CAISEGQGAYEQYF.

CDR3 loop: CASSPTVGGSKGRNNEQFF. As DNA, the CDR3 is TGTGCCAGCAGTCCTACGGTAGGGGGGTCAAAGGGTCGCAACAATGAGCAGTTCTTC. The chain uses TRBV6-6 and TRBJ2-1; D possibly matches TRBD1 or TRBD2 (6 bases each). From germline, CDR1 is MNHNY and CDR2 SVGAGI (reference sequence). Trimming removed 5 bases from V and 5 bases from J, with 28 bases in between. CDR3 size: 19 residues.

The gene calls are TRBV9 and TRBJ2-3; D possibly uses TRBD1 or TRBD2 (5 bases each). The germline V gene has CDR1 SGDLS and CDR2 YYNGEE. This CDR3 is 16 amino acids long. V was pared by 3 bases and J by 0 bases, with 14 bases between. CDR3 protein: CASSGGPRTSTDTQYF. In DNA form, the CDR3 reads TGTGCCAGCAGCGGGGGCCCGAGGACTAGCACAGATACGCAGTATTTT.

The chain has TRBV28 and TRBJ2-1, with D possibly being TRBD1 (5 bases). V was pared by 4 bases and J by 2 bases, with 12 bases between. This CDR3 region has 15 residues. Germline V CDR1 and CDR2: MDHEN, SYDVKM. This CDR3 is CASSWQGSTYNEQFF. CDR3 bases: TGTGCCAGCAGTTGGCAGGGCTCGACCTACAATGAGCAGTTCTTC.

The V gene is TRBV30, the J gene TRBJ1-2, with 8 bases matching TRBD1. The CDR3 sequence is 14 residues long. V was pared by 3 bases and J by 3 bases, with 6 bases of the junction left unmatched. Germline CDR1 and CDR2: GTSNPN and SVGIG (reference sequence). Here the CDR3 reads CAWRGGRGHYGYTF. DNA of the CDR3: TGTGCCTGGAGGGGGGGCAGGGGGCACTATGGCTACACCTTC.

The chain uses TRBV4-3 and TRBJ2-7; D is undetermined. The CDR3 sequence is 15 residues long. Per the germline V gene, CDR1 is LGHNA and CDR2 is YSLEER. The V end was cut by 0 bases, the J end by 7 bases, with 16 bases between. DNA for the CDR3: TGCGCCAGCAGCCAAGATACCGGACCCCCAGGAGAGCAGTACTTC. Its protein product is CASSQDTGPPGEQYF.

J is TRBJ2-7 and V is TRBV28, with TRBD1 matching 10 bases. The junction had 8 bases not matched to a gene; V was cut back by 6 bases and J by 3 bases. The CDR3 has 15 amino acids. Germline V gives CDR1 MDHEN, CDR2 SYDVKM. This chain's CDR3 is CASSTPGTGDYEQYF. CDR3 DNA: TGTGCCAGCAGCACCCCCGGGACAGGGGACTACGAGCAGTACTTC.

V is TRBV9 and J is TRBJ2-1; TRBD2 matches 8 bases. V dropped 6 bases and J dropped 7; count of bases not matched to a gene: 9. This CDR3 has 14 residues. Germline loops: CDR1 SGDLS, CDR2 YYNGEE. CDR3 protein: CASKSTSASNEQFF. DNA for the CDR3: TGTGCCAGCAAGTCGACTAGCGCAAGTAATGAGCAGTTCTTC.

This clone came up once. In DNA form, the CDR3 reads TGTGCCAGCATCCCCCTGGCAGGGCCTACCTACGAGCAGTACTTC. This sequence encodes CASIPLAGPTYEQYF. The chain recombines TRBV28 with TRBJ2-7; tentative D call: TRBD1 (5 bases). Germline CDR1 MDHEN, CDR2 SYDVKM. V dropped 7 bases and J dropped 2 bases, with 18 bases sitting between them. The CDR3 loop spans 15 amino acids.

This clone was counted a single time. This chain connects TRBV27 to TRBJ1-5, with TRBD1 matching 12 bases. The CDR3 is 15 residues long. Looked up from germline, CDR1 is MNHEY and CDR2 is SMNVEV (reference sequence). V lost 2 bases to trimming and J lost 6 bases; unmatched junction nucleotides: 2. The CDR3 DNA sequence: TGTGCCAGCAGTTTAGGGGACAGGGGGCTTCAGCCCCAGCATTTT. It translates to CASSLGDRGLQPQHF.

The J gene is TRBJ1-5, the V gene TRBV6-2 or TRBV6-3, with D perhaps TRBD1 (6 bases). This CDR3 is built from 17 residues. V lost 2 bases and J 0 bases, leaving 14 bases between the germline ends. Germline loops: CDR1 MNHEY, CDR2 SVGEGT. Written as DNA, the CDR3 is TGTGCCAGCAGTTACGGCACGGGGGGCCTTAGCAATCAGCCCCAGCATTTT. It codes for CASSYGTGGLSNQPQHF.

The genes are TRBV3-1 (or the pseudogene TRBV3-2) and TRBJ2-7, with D tentatively TRBD1 (6 bases). The CDR3 is 13 amino acids. Germline V CDR1 and CDR2: LGHDT, YNNKEL (reference sequence). V lost 5 bases and J lost 4, with 12 bases in between. CDR3 region: CASSVLRGYEQYF. The CDR3 DNA reads TGTGCCAGCAGCGTACTCAGGGGATACGAGCAGTACTTC.

CDR3 in amino acids: CSVPKWPANTEAFF. The CDR3 coding sequence is TGCAGCGTTCCTAAGTGGCCAGCGAACACTGAAGCTTTCTTT. The V and J genes are TRBV29-1 and TRBJ1-1; D is uncertain. This CDR3 contains 14 residues. V shed 5 bases and J shed 1 base, with 14 bases lying between them. The germline V gene encodes CDR1 SQVTM and CDR2 ANQGSEA.

This chain connects TRBV5-5 to TRBJ2-7; D remains ambiguous. The CDR3 has 12 amino acids. The V end was cut by 0 bases, the J end by 4 bases, with 5 bases between. Germline V gene data show CDR1 as SGHKS and CDR2 as YYEKEE (reference sequence). The CDR3 reads CASSLGGYEQYF. The CDR3 nucleotides are TGTGCCAGCAGCTTGGGAGGTTACGAGCAGTACTTC.

The gene calls are TRBV4-1 and TRBJ1-1, with D possibly TRBD1 on 5 matching bases. Germline CDR1 MGHRA, CDR2 YSYEKL. The CDR3 is made up of 14 amino acids. V dropped 1 base and J dropped 3 bases, with 9 bases sitting between them. Here the CDR3 reads CASSQGEGYTEAFF. The CDR3 bases are TGCGCCAGCAGCCAAGGGGAGGGGTACACTGAAGCTTTCTTT.

This clone has just one count. V gene TRBV9 combines with J gene TRBJ2-7; the match to TRBD2 covers 8 bases. Germline V gives CDR1 SGDLS, CDR2 YYNGEE. This CDR3 is built from 14 residues. V lost 3 bases, J lost 2 bases, and 4 bases stayed unmatched. The CDR3 protein is CASSAGGGPYEQYF. The CDR3 region has the DNA TGTGCCAGCAGCGCCGGCGGGGGGCCCTACGAGCAGTACTTC.

The V gene is TRBV5-3, the J gene TRBJ2-3; no definite D call. TRBV5-3 qualifies as an ORF whose function is uncertain. This CDR3 contains 13 residues. Trimming removed 1 base from V and 6 bases from J, with 9 bases in between. CDR3 sequence: CARSLRNWDTQYF. The CDR3 region has the DNA TGTGCCAGAAGCTTGAGGAATTGGGATACGCAGTATTTT.

The chain couples TRBV12-5 to TRBJ1-2, with TRBD1 matching over 7 bases. The CDR3 sequence is 15 residues long. CDR1 is LGHNT, CDR2 FRNRAP, per germline. V shed 0 bases, J shed 6 bases, and the junction held 7 bases outside the gene matches. The CDR3 nucleotides are TGTGCTAGTGGTTTGGTCTCGGGACAGAAGGATGGCTACACCTTC. This sequence encodes CASGLVSGQKDGYTF.

This chain uses TRBV18 with TRBJ2-5, with no clear D. The CDR3 length is 13 residues. V shed 1 base and J shed 5 bases, with 8 bases lying between them. Germline-derived CDR1 and CDR2 are KGHSH and LQKENI. The chain's CDR3 is CASSPLPKETQYF. CDR3 DNA: TGTGCCAGCTCACCACTACCTAAGGAGACCCAGTACTTC.

This clone has just one count. This chain links TRBV4-2 with TRBJ2-5, with D perhaps TRBD1 (6 bases). The CDR3 consists of 16 residues. Trimming pared 8 bases from V and 4 bases from J, leaving 23 bases between. In germline, CDR1 is LGHNA, CDR2 YNFKEQ. CDR3 loop: CASRKSHQGSGETQYF. The DNA of the CDR3 is TGTGCCAGCCGAAAGAGCCACCAGGGGAGCGGAGAGACCCAGTACTTC.

The genes are TRBV19 and TRBJ2-3, with D possibly matching TRBD1 (6 bases). Trimming pared 1 base from V and 0 bases from J, leaving 11 bases between. The CDR3 is made up of 16 amino acids. Germline loops: CDR1 LNHDA, CDR2 SQIVND (reference sequence). The CDR3 region has the DNA TGTGCCAGTAGTATAGGGGGGCACACTAGCACAGATACGCAGTATTTT. This sequence encodes CASSIGGHTSTDTQYF. Drawing the rest from reference TRBV19 and TRBJ2-3, the complete variable domain is DGGITQSPKYLFRKEGQNVTLSCEQNLNHDAMYWYRQDPGQGLRLIYYSQIVNDFQKGDIAEGYSVSREKKESFPLTVTSAQKNPTAFYLCASSIGGHTSTDTQYFGPGTRLTVL.

The chain couples TRBV24-1 to TRBJ1-1; D is unresolved. The CDR3 has 12 amino acids. Germline V CDR1 and CDR2: KGHDR, SFDVKD. With 10 bases removed from V and 1 base from J, the gap between germline ends came to 9 bases. This CDR3 is CATGPGNTEAFF. Here the CDR3 DNA reads TGTGCCACAGGGCCGGGGAACACTGAAGCTTTCTTT.

The CDR3 DNA reads as TGTGCCTGGAGTGTACGGGGGCGATCTAACTATGGCTACACCTTC. Its protein is CAWSVRGRSNYGYTF. The chain uses TRBV30 and TRBJ1-2, with a weak D call TRBD1 (6 bases). The CDR3 totals 15 residues. Germline-derived CDR1 and CDR2 are GTSNPN and SVGIG (reference sequence). The V end lost 0 bases, the J end lost 0 bases, and 11 bases lay between the germline ends.

The CDR3: CASSYREGGNQPQHF. The CDR3 DNA follows: TGTGCCAGCAGTTACAGGGAAGGGGGCAATCAGCCCCAGCATTTT. The J gene is TRBJ1-5, the V gene TRBV6-5, with TRBD1 as a possible D gene (5 bases). The CDR3 runs to 15 residues. The germline V gene encodes CDR1 MNHEY and CDR2 SVGAGI. V lost 2 bases to trimming and J lost 2 bases, with 10 bases between them.

This chain links TRBV2 with TRBJ2-3; D possibly corresponds to TRBD2 (5 bases). Trimming took off 2 bases at V and 6 bases at J, with 12 bases between the two ends. Germline CDR1 is SNHLY and CDR2 is FYNNEI. This CDR3 has 14 amino acids. CDR3 bases: TGTGCCAGCAGTGAATCTCTCCCGGGGGATACGCAGTATTTT. This codes for CASSESLPGDTQYF.

The rearrangement joins TRBV19 to TRBJ1-1; D is ambiguous. Looked up from germline, CDR1 is LNHDA and CDR2 is SQIVND (reference sequence). The ends were cut back, 3 bases at V and 1 base at J, with 9 bases in the middle. The CDR3 is made up of 14 amino acids. The CDR3 here is CASSMDRPNTEAFF. The CDR3 DNA follows: TGTGCCAGTAGTATGGACCGCCCGAACACTGAAGCTTTCTTT.

This chain uses TRBV4-1 with TRBJ2-7, with D perhaps given as TRBD1 or TRBD2 (5 bases each). The CDR3 totals 18 residues. V was shortened by 4 bases and J by 2 bases, with 24 bases between the two germline ends. The V gene's germline CDR1 is MGHRA and CDR2 YSYEKL. CDR3 sequence: CASSPPGTPFSPAYEQYF. The CDR3 DNA sequence: TGCGCCAGCAGCCCGCCCGGGACCCCCTTCAGTCCCGCCTACGAGCAGTACTTC.

The V gene is TRBV5-1, the J gene TRBJ2-7; no firm D call. The CDR3 runs to 13 residues. Trimming left V 4 bases short and J 6 bases short, with 14 bases between. In germline, CDR1 is SGHRS, CDR2 YFSETQ. The CDR3 loop is CASSLVSGLEQYF. CDR3 sequence (DNA): TGCGCCAGCAGCCTGGTTTCCGGGCTCGAGCAGTACTTC.

The chain combines TRBV28 with TRBJ1-6; D might be TRBD1 (6 bases). The CDR3 is 18 amino acids. Trimming pared 3 bases from V and 0 bases from J, leaving 15 bases between. CDR1 and CDR2 from the germline V gene are MDHEN and SYDVKM. CDR3 DNA sequence: TGTGCCAGCAGTTTTTCGGGCAGGGGTAGCTCCTATAATTCACCCCTCCACTTT. Protein product: CASSFSGRGSSYNSPLHF.